These 7 T cell receptor beta chains were all obtained from the same sample, sequenced in a study of T cells in Graves' hyperthyroidism and ophthalmopathy. Template material for amplifying TCR beta CDR3 regions consisted of RNA transcripts. Initially, a first-round RT-PCR of the TCR CDR3 employed the HTBI primer set. In TCRdb, the multiplex PCR reads were re-called with MiXCR into one record per CDR3 protein. The sample has 500,000 to 600,000 distinct CDR3 sequences; approximately 16% are singletons. Sequencing used blood. Every receptor here comes from a woman between 18 and 29 years old with Graves' hyperthyroidism.

This clonotype was seen only a few times. This rearrangement joins TRBV20-1 to TRBJ2-3; D ambiguous. The ends were cut back, 3 bases at V and 4 bases at J, with 11 bases in the middle. The CDR3 has 13 amino acids. Germline lookup yields CDR1 DFQATT and CDR2 SNEGSKA (reference sequence). The DNA of the CDR3 is TGCAGTGCTAGTGCCGGGTCTGCAGATACGCAGTATTTT. It specifies CSASAGSADTQYF.

This clonotype was counted many times. This sequence joins TRBV24-1 and TRBJ2-7; D gene uncertain. The V and J ends lost 8 bases and 2 bases respectively, with 18 bases between them. The CDR3 consists of 15 residues. Germline V gene data show CDR1 as KGHDR and CDR2 as SFDVKD. CDR3 DNA sequence: TGTGCCACCATCCTTCGGAGCAGAGACACCTACGAGCAGTACTTC. The encoded protein is CATILRSRDTYEQYF.

This clonotype was detected only a few times. The J gene is TRBJ1-5, the V gene TRBV30; TRBD1 is a possible D gene (6 bases). Trimming pared 5 bases from V and 4 bases from J, leaving 15 bases between. The germline V gene encodes CDR1 GTSNPN and CDR2 SVGIG (reference sequence). The CDR3 is 14 amino acids. The CDR3 spells CAWAQGPGNQPQHF. In DNA, the CDR3 is TGTGCCTGGGCCCAGGGGCCGGGAAATCAGCCCCAGCATTTT.

This clonotype came up many times. The chain employs TRBV3-1 and TRBJ1-2; no clear D. Germline V CDR1 and CDR2: LGHDT, YNNKEL (reference sequence). There are 17 residues in the CDR3. The V end lost 1 base, the J end lost 5 bases, and 20 bases lay between the germline ends. CDR3 sequence: CASSQVSPVTSGYGYTF. The CDR3 DNA follows: TGTGCCAGCAGCCAAGTATCCCCGGTCACCTCTGGGTATGGCTACACCTTC.

This clonotype appeared many times. The gene calls are TRBV20-1 and TRBJ1-1; maybe TRBD1 (5 bases). The CDR3 loop spans 14 amino acids. Germline-derived CDR1 and CDR2 are DFQATT and SNEGSKA (reference sequence). CDR3 region: CSGRVGGMNTEAFF. CDR3 nucleotide sequence: TGCAGCGGACGCGTCGGGGGGATGAACACTGAAGCTTTCTTT.

This clonotype came up a few times. The CDR3 spells CASGQGTSGNTIYF. DNA for the CDR3: TGTGCCAGCGGACAGGGGACCTCTGGAAACACCATATATTTT. The chain recombines TRBV11-2 with TRBJ1-3; 9 bases line up with TRBD1. The CDR3 has 14 amino acids. Per the germline V gene, CDR1 is SGHAT and CDR2 is FQNNGV. V shed 8 bases and J 0 bases; nucleotides not matched to a gene: 2. Filled out from reference TRBV11-2 and TRBJ1-3, the complete variable domain reads EAGVAQSPRYKIIEKRQSVAFWCNPISGHATLYWYQQILGQGPKLLIQFQNNGVVDDSQLPKDRFSAERLKGVDSTLKIQPAKLEDSAVYLCASGQGTSGNTIYFGEGSWLTVV.

This clonotype was seen repeatedly, ten times or more. The chain uses TRBV20-1 and TRBJ2-5; 12 bases align to TRBD1. CDR3 length: 13 amino acids. V dropped 5 bases and J dropped 4; count of bases not matched to a gene: 2. CDR1 and CDR2 (germline): DFQATT, SNEGSKA (reference sequence). The DNA for the CDR3 is TGCAGTGCTCCGGGACAGGGGGCAGAGACCCAGTACTTC. Protein product: CSAPGQGAETQYF.